This T cell receptor beta chain originates from a study of T cells in localized non-small cell lung cancer. For this clone: The antigen is not known.

Regarding the study as a whole: Out of the top 100 tumor clones, a median roughly 58 were seen in adjacent lung. Measurement of T cell clonality placed uninvolved adjacent lung highest, above the level in tumor. Investigators sequenced only a single tumor region, leaving heterogeneity possible.

V lost 6 bases and J lost 3; bases outside the gene matches: 9. The CDR3 has 14 amino acids. Germline V gene lookup returns CDR1 GTSNPN and CDR2 SVGIG (reference sequence). Assay used: immunoSEQ multiplex PCR; TCRdb lists only in-frame clones, some missing. The sample includes about 40,000 clones, around 81% of them seen just once. The rearrangement joins TRBV30 to TRBJ1-2; 8 bases agree with TRBD1. Sequencing was performed on peripheral blood mononuclear cells, taken before any cancer treatment. This TCR derives from a male donor aged 60 or older with stage II lung adenocarcinoma. The CDR3 is CACTLDRGYYGYTF. CDR3 nucleotides: TGTGCCTGCACACTTGACAGGGGATACTATGGCTACACCTTC.